This T cell receptor beta chain came from a study of T cell responses to AZD1222 COVID-19 vaccine. Using immunoSEQ multiplex PCR, the repertoire was profiled, and TCRdb retains in-frame clones only, with some absent. Of 150,000 or so clones in the sample, around nine tenths were seen once. V was pared by 4 bases and J by 2 bases, with 15 bases between. CDR1 and CDR2 from the germline V gene are SGHTA and FQGNSA. The CDR3 runs to 15 residues. The chain employs TRBV7-2 and TRBJ2-7, with D unresolved. This clonotype was sampled from an adult in good health. Sequencing was performed on peripheral blood, taken on day 0 of AZD1222 vaccination. The CDR3 bases are TGTGCCAGCAGCTCCCAGCTGGGCTCTACCTACGAGCAGTACTTC. Protein product: CASSSQLGSTYEQYF.